This entry features one T cell receptor beta chain sequence. The table came from immunoSEQ multiplex PCR; TCRdb's copy has only in-frame clones and leaves some out. There are over 150,000 clones in the sample; 92% occur only once, and about 4% lies in the top ten. The CDR3 length is 12 residues. Germline CDR1 SGHNT, CDR2 YYREEE (reference sequence). The V gene lost 4 bases and the J gene lost 5 bases, with 9 bases spanning the gap. The data stem from a study of T cell responses to AZD1222 COVID-19 vaccine. The sample was peripheral blood, taken on day 0 of MenACWY control vaccination. The TCR originated in an adult in good health. The rearrangement uses TRBV5-4 and TRBJ2-5; no definite D call. CDR3 sequence (DNA): TGTGCCAGCAGCGGGATAACGGAGACCCAGTACTTC. Its translation: CASSGITETQYF.